This TCR beta chain was found in a study of human T cells and chemical hapten exposure. Study information: Each patch test put 0.01% DPC on the upper back, and results were read at 6 days. Cases of alopecia areata, totalis or universalis occurred in a predominantly female patient group. Minor pooled library volume differences mainly drove per-sample TCR yield variation. Findings and limits, study-wide: Relative to controls, expanded TCRs formed significantly more large CDR3 similarity clusters.

This clonotype showed up many times. As yet, its antigen is unknown. TCRdb itself ran the RACE reads through MiXCR, one entry per CDR3 protein. The data show about 40,000 distinct CDR3 sequences, about 11% seen once. Time point in this sample: pre-sensitization, week 0. The treatment: therapeutic diphenylcyclopropenone sensitization with weekly scalp DPC. Trimming took 7 bases from V and 4 from J, leaving 12 bases between them. Germline CDR1 and CDR2: DFQATT and SNEGSKA (reference sequence). The CDR3 totals 12 residues. The clonotype originates from a young man with alopecia areata. Some clones in this sample may be carry-over from other donors' samples. The sequences come from whole blood, collected in connection with sensitization to the hapten diphenylcyclopropenone (DPC). The chain is built from TRBV20-1 and TRBJ2-3; D gene unclear. DNA of the CDR3: TGCAGTGGCTGTTCCACGGCAGATACGCAGTATTTT. It is translated as CSGCSTADTQYF.